Included here is one TCR beta chain sequence, with context. The data were obtained in a study of shared clonotypes between healthy human individuals. The repertoire was sequenced with immunoSEQ multiplex PCR; TCRdb's copy has only in-frame clones and lacks some. The sample includes about 2.1 million clones, 90% to 95% seen only once; the top ten take more than 1.5%. CD8 cells classed as naive were CD45RO-negative and positively selected for CCR7, excluding terminally differentiated effector memory CD45RA+ cells. The donor cohort consisted entirely of Caucasian adults residing in Nashville, Tennessee. This CDR3 has 15 residues. CDR1 and CDR2 from the germline V gene are SGHNT and YYREEE (reference sequence). V was cut by 0 bases and J by 3 bases, with 12 bases left in between.

The TCR originated in a man younger than 35 in good health. Some clones in this sample may be carry-over from other donors' samples. This sequence joins TRBV5-4 and TRBJ1-2; no definite D call. Sequences were obtained from naive CD8+ T cells from PBMCs. This CDR3 is CASSLDGAGYYGYTF. Here the CDR3 DNA reads TGTGCCAGCAGCTTGGACGGCGCGGGATACTATGGCTACACCTTC.